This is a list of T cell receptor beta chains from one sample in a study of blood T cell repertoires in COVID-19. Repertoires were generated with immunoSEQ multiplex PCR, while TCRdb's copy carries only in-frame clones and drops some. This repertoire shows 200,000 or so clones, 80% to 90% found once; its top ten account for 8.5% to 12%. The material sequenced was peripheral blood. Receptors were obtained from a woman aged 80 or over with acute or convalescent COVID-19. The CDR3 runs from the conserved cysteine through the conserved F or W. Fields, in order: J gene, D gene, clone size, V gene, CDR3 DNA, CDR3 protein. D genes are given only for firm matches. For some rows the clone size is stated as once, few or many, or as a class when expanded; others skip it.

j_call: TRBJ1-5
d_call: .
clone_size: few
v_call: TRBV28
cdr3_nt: TGTGCCAGCAGTTTAAAGGGACAACGCCAGCCCCAGCATTTT
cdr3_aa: CASSLKGQRQPQHF

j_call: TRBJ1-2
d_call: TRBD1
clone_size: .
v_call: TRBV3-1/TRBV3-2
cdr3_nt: TGTGCCAGCAGCCAACAGGGGGGTGATGGCTACACCTTC
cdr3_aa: CASSQQGGDGYTF

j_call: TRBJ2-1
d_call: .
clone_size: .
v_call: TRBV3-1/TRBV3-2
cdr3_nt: TGTGCCAGCAGCCAGGGTCGGAGGATCCAGTTCTTC
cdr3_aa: CASSQGRRIQFF

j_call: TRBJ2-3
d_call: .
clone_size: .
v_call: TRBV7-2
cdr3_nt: TGTGCCAGCAGCTTAGCGTCACTCACAGATACGCAGTATTTT
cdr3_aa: CASSLASLTDTQYF

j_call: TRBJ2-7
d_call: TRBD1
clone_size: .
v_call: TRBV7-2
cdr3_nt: TGTGCCAGCAGCTTAGGGCGCGGGACAGGGATCTACGAGCAGTACTTC
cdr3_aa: CASSLGRGTGIYEQYF

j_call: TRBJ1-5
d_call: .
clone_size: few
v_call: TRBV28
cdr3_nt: TGTGCCAGCATACAGGGTAGCAATCAGCCCCAGCATTTT
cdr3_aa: CASIQGSNQPQHF

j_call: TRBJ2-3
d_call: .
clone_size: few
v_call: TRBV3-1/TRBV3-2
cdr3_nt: TGTGCCAGCAGCCAACCCAGGGCAGATACGCAGTATTTT
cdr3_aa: CASSQPRADTQYF

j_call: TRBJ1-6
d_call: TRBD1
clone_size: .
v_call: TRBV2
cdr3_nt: TGTGCCAGCAGTTCGCGGACAGGGGTCGGTTCACCCCTCCACTTT
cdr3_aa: CASSSRTGVGSPLHF

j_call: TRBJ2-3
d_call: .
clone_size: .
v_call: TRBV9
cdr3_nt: TGTGCCAGCAGCCCAGAAGGGGATCCTAGCACAGATACGCAGTATTTT
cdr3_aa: CASSPEGDPSTDTQYF

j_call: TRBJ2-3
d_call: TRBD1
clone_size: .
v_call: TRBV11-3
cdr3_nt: TGTGCCAGCAGTCGAAGGGACAGGGGAGAGACAGATACGCAGTATTTT
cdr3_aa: CASSRRDRGETDTQYF

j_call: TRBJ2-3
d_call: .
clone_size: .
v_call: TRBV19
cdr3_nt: TGTGCCAGTAGTATTATCTCCGGACAGATCACAGATACGCAGTATTTT
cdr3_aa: CASSIISGQITDTQYF

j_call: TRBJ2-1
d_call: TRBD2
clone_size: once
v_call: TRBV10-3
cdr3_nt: TGTGCCATCAGCGGGGGGGTAGCGGGGACGCCCTACAATGAGCAGTTCTTC
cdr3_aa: CAISGGVAGTPYNEQFF

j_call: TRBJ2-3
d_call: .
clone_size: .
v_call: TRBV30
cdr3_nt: TGTGCCTGGAGTGTAAGCGGGCGGGGGCCGGTAGATACGCAGTATTTT
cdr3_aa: CAWSVSGRGPVDTQYF

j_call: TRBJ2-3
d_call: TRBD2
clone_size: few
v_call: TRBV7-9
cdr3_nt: TGTGCCAGCAGCTTAGCCCGCTTTTTGGCGGGGGGAAGCACAGATACGCAGTATTTT
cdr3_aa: CASSLARFLAGGSTDTQYF

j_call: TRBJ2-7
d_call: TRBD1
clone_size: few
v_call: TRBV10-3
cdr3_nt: TGTGCCATCAGGACAGGGCGGAGCTCCTACGAGCAGTACTTC
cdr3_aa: CAIRTGRSSYEQYF

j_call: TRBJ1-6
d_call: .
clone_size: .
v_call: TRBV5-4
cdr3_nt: TGTGCCAGCAGCTTGGTGGCAGTAAATTCACCCCTCCACTTT
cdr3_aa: CASSLVAVNSPLHF

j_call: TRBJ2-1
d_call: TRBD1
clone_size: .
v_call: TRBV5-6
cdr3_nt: TGTGCCAGCAGCTTAGACAGGGGCTACAATGAGCAGTTCTTC
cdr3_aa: CASSLDRGYNEQFF

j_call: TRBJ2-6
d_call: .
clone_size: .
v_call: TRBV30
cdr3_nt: TGTGCCTGGAGTGTCGGGCTAGCAGGGGCCAACGTCCTGACTTTC
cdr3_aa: CAWSVGLAGANVLTF

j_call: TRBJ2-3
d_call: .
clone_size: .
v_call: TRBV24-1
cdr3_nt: TGTGCCACCAGTGTCTCAGATACGCAGTATTTT
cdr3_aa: CATSVSDTQYF

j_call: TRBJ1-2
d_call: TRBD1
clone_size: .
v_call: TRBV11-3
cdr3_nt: TGTGCCAGCAGCTTCCCAGGGGGCGCGGGTGGCTACACCTTC
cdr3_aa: CASSFPGGAGGYTF

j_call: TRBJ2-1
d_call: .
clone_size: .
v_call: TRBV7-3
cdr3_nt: TGTGCCAGCAGCTCCCCCGCCCCGGGAGCTCCTGTAGGCAATGAGCAGTTCTTC
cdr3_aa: CASSSPAPGAPVGNEQFF

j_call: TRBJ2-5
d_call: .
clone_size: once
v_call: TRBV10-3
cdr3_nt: TGTGCCATCAGCCCGGGAGGGGGCCCGGAGACCCAGTACTTC
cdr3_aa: CAISPGGGPETQYF

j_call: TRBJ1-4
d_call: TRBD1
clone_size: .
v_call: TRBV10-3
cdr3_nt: TGTGCCATTGGGACCGGACAGGGGGGTCGGGAAAAACTGTTTTTT
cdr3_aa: CAIGTGQGGREKLFF

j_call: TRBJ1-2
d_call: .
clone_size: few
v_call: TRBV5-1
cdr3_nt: TGCGCCAGCAGCCCGAGGACGGACTTCAACTATGGCTACACCTTC
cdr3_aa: CASSPRTDFNYGYTF

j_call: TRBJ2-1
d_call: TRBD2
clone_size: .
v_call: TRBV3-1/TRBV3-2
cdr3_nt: TGTGCCAGCAGCCGGACCACGGGACTAGGGAGTGAGCAGTTCTTC
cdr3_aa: CASSRTTGLGSEQFF

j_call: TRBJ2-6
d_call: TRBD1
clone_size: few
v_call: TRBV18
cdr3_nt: TGTGCCAGCTCATCCCCCGGGACAGGCAACTCTGGGGCCAACGTCCTGACTTTC
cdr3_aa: CASSSPGTGNSGANVLTF